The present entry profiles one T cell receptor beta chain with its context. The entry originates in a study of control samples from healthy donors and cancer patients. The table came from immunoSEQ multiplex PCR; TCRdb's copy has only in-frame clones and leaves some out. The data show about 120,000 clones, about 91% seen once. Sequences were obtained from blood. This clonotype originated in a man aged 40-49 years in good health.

CDR3 amino acids: CSARGYNEQFF. DNA for the CDR3: TGCAGTGCTAGGGGGTACAATGAGCAGTTCTTC. The chain has TRBV20-1 and TRBJ2-1; D uncertain. The V gene's germline CDR1 is DFQATT and CDR2 SNEGSKA (reference sequence). V was shortened by 3 bases and J by 4 bases, with 4 bases between the two germline ends. The CDR3 sequence is 11 residues long.